The 11 T cell receptor beta chains below all came from one sample that was sequenced in a study of patients and donors after allogeneic stem cell transplantation. Via MiXCR, TCRdb re-called the RT-PCR reads, giving one row per CDR3 protein. The sample lists 200,000 to 250,000 distinct CDR3 sequences, 12% to 15% occurring once. The sample consisted of blood, either unsorted or a sorted T cell fraction (not recorded which). Receptors originate from a human donor who was either an allogeneic HSCT recipient or a stem cell or donor lymphocyte infusion donor (not recorded which). It is not recorded whose cells these are; they may come from a transplant donor.

The chain is built from TRBV24-1 and TRBJ1-3; D is possibly TRBD1 (5 bases). V was shortened by 2 bases and J by 4 bases, with 11 bases between the two germline ends. The CDR3 runs to 15 residues. CDR1 is KGHDR and CDR2 is SFDVKD in the germline V gene. DNA of the CDR3: TGTGCCACCAGTGATTCGAGGAAGGGGGGAAACACCATATATTTT. Translation: CATSDSRKGGNTIYF.

This chain joins TRBV4-2 and TRBJ2-7, with a tentative D call TRBD2 (5 bases). CDR1 and CDR2 from the germline V gene are LGHNA and YNFKEQ. Trimming shortened V by 4 bases and J by 7 bases, and 17 bases separated the two germline ends. The CDR3 has 14 residues. The chain's CDR3 is CASSPTLEREEQYF. The CDR3 nucleotides are TGTGCCAGCAGCCCAACATTGGAAAGGGAGGAGCAGTACTTC.

This clonotype turned up a few times. The chain links TRBV7-2 to TRBJ2-3, with 7 bases fitting TRBD2. CDR1 and CDR2 (germline): SGHTA, FQGNSA. This CDR3 has 17 amino acids. The V segment lost 0 bases and the J segment 6 bases; nucleotides outside the gene matches: 12. CDR3 sequence: CASSLASGTKTGDTQYF. The CDR3 nucleotides are TGTGCCAGCAGCTTAGCCTCCGGGACTAAAACGGGGGATACGCAGTATTTT.

This clonotype was picked up many times. J is TRBJ1-6 and V is TRBV6-5, with 9 bases lining up with TRBD1. V was pared by 2 bases and J by 10 bases, with 6 bases of the junction left unmatched. The CDR3 has 15 residues. CDR1 MNHEY and CDR2 SVGAGI come from the germline V gene. The DNA of the CDR3 is TGTGCCAGCAGTTACGGGGACAGGGCCGGGTCACCCCTCCACTTT. Its protein is CASSYGDRAGSPLHF.

This clonotype was seen a handful of times. V and J are TRBV7-8 and TRBJ2-1; 10 nucleotides line up with TRBD2. Trimming cost V 4 bases and J 7 bases; bases outside gene matches: 7. Germline loops: CDR1 SGHVS, CDR2 FQNEAQ. This CDR3 spans 15 amino acids. In nucleotides, the CDR3 is TGTGCCAGCAGCTCTTCTAGCGGGAGTGGGAATGAGCAGTTCTTC. Residues: CASSSSSGSGNEQFF.

The chain combines TRBV20-1 with TRBJ2-3; D is uncertain. Per the germline V gene, CDR1 is DFQATT and CDR2 is SNEGSKA (reference sequence). The CDR3 contains 10 residues. Trimming took 0 bases from V and 8 from J, leaving 3 bases between them. The CDR3 protein is CSARETTQYF. The CDR3 DNA is TGCAGTGCTAGAGAAACTACGCAGTATTTT.

The chain links TRBV20-1 to TRBJ2-6; D uncertain. Trimming cost V 1 base and J 0 bases, with 10 bases left between them. The CDR3 totals 16 residues. Germline V CDR1 and CDR2: DFQATT, SNEGSKA (reference sequence). This CDR3 is CSARAVVISGANVLTF. The CDR3 nucleotides are TGCAGTGCTAGAGCCGTCGTTATCTCTGGGGCCAACGTCCTGACTTTC.

This clonotype was observed a handful of times. The V and J genes are TRBV19 and TRBJ2-5, with 12 bases identical to TRBD2. Germline values: CDR1 LNHDA, CDR2 SQIVND (reference sequence). This CDR3 has 14 residues. V dropped 6 bases and J dropped 4; count of bases not matched to a gene: 3. CDR3 in amino acids: CASSGLAGPETQYF. DNA for the CDR3: TGTGCCAGTAGCGGACTAGCGGGACCAGAGACCCAGTACTTC.

The rearrangement joins TRBV20-1 to TRBJ1-2, with D possibly matching TRBD1 (5 bases). From germline, CDR1 is DFQATT and CDR2 SNEGSKA (reference sequence). CDR3 size: 11 residues. Trimming stripped 3 bases from V and 7 bases from J, with 9 bases between. The CDR3 reads CSARGRAGYTF. The CDR3 DNA follows: TGCAGTGCTAGGGGCAGGGCTGGCTACACCTTC.

This clonotype was recorded many times. J is TRBJ1-1 and V is TRBV12-3 or TRBV12-4; no definite D call. Trimming pared 2 bases from V and 3 bases from J, leaving 7 bases between. The CDR3 covers 13 residues. In DNA form, the CDR3 reads TGTGCCAGCAGTTTAAAGATTGACACTGAAGCTTTCTTT. Amino acid sequence: CASSLKIDTEAFF.

This clonotype occurred a few times. J is TRBJ2-5 and V is TRBV7-2; D not resolved. V shed 8 bases and J shed 0 bases, with 4 bases lying between them. Per the germline V gene, CDR1 is SGHTA and CDR2 is FQGNSA. CDR3 length: 11 residues. For the CDR3, the DNA is TGTGCCAGCGGGAACCAAGAGACCCAGTACTTC. Amino acids: CASGNQETQYF. Drawing the rest from reference TRBV7-2 and TRBJ2-5, the complete variable domain is GAGVSQSPSNKVTEKGKDVELRCDPISGHTALYWYRQSLGQGLEFLIYFQGNSAPDKSGLPSDRFSAERTGGSVSTLTIQRTQQEDSAVYLCASGNQETQYFGPGTRLLVL.